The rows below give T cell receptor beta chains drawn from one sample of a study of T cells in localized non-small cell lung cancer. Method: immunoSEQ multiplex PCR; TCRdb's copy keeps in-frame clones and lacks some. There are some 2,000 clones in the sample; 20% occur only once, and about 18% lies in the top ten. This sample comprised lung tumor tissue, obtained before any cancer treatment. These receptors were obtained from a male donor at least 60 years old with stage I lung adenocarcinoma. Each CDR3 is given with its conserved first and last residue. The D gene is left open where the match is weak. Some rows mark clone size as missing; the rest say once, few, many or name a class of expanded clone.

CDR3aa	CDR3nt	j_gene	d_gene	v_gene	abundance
CASSPRIQGELNIQYF	TGTGCCAGCTCACCTCGGATACAGGGAGAATTGAACATTCAGTACTTC	TRBJ2-4	NA	TRBV18	NA
CASSSDRGIRGYTF	TGTGCCAGCAGCTCGGACAGGGGGATAAGGGGCTACACCTTC	TRBJ1-2	TRBD1	TRBV11-3	NA
CASSPLTGEQYF	TGTGCCAGCTCCCCCCTCACGGGGGAGCAGTACTTC	TRBJ2-7	NA	TRBV6-8	medium-sized
CASSYSSGFDEAFF	TGTGCCAGCAGTTACTCTTCAGGGTTTGATGAAGCTTTCTTT	TRBJ1-1	NA	TRBV6-8	large
CAWSVLGPSKNIQYF	TGTGCCTGGAGTGTATTGGGGCCGAGCAAAAACATTCAGTACTTC	TRBJ2-4	NA	TRBV30	NA
CASSSQGARGEKLFF	TGTGCCAGTAGTAGCCAGGGGGCGCGAGGTGAAAAACTGTTTTTT	TRBJ1-4	TRBD1	TRBV19	few
CASSLLLAGDGGELFF	TGTGCCAGCAGCTTGCTACTAGCGGGAGATGGCGGGGAGCTGTTTTTT	TRBJ2-2	TRBD2	TRBV11-3	medium-sized
CASSEDRVYEQYF	TGTGCCAGCAGTGAGGACAGGGTCTACGAGCAGTACTTC	TRBJ2-7	TRBD1	TRBV6-8	medium-sized
CASSLGTSGELGTQYF	TGTGCCAGCAGCTTGGGGACTAGCGGGGAACTGGGGACCCAGTACTTC	TRBJ2-5	TRBD2	TRBV11-3	medium-sized
CSVLRGEGETQYF	TGCAGCGTTCTTAGAGGGGAGGGGGAGACCCAGTACTTC	TRBJ2-5	TRBD2	TRBV29-1	NA
CASSITSGGSYEQYF	TGTGCCAGTAGTATCACTAGCGGGGGCTCCTACGAGCAGTACTTC	TRBJ2-7	TRBD2	TRBV19	medium-sized
CASSPDSNSPLHF	TGCGCCAGCAGCCCTGACAGTAATTCACCCCTCCACTTT	TRBJ1-6	NA	TRBV23-1	NA
CASRVPDTRQYF	TGTGCCAGCAGAGTTCCGGATACGAGGCAGTACTTC	TRBJ2-7	NA	TRBV6-8	medium-sized
CASRAVGRTNSPLHF	TGTGCCAGCAGAGCCGTGGGACGGACTAATTCACCCCTCCACTTT	TRBJ1-6	NA	TRBV6-8	few